A single sample gave rise to the 32 T cell receptor beta chains below, sequenced in a study of cytomegalovirus exposure and HLA in healthy donors. Profiled with immunoSEQ multiplex PCR; TCRdb holds only in-frame clones, not every one. This repertoire shows some 350,000 clones, about 85% found once; its top ten account for more than 0.9%. Sequenced material: PBMCs. The receptors derive from a woman aged 30 to 39 in good health and CMV-seropositive.

This chain links TRBV7-2 with TRBJ2-3; 8 nucleotides line up with TRBD1. The V gene end was trimmed by 3 bases and the J gene end by 6 bases; junction bases not matched to a gene: 5. The CDR3 is 14 residues long. Germline values: CDR1 SGHTA, CDR2 FQGNSA. CDR3 in amino acids: CASSLQGAGDTQYF. Here the CDR3 DNA reads TGTGCCAGCAGCTTGCAGGGGGCCGGGGATACGCAGTATTTT.

This chain links TRBV4-3 with TRBJ2-1; perhaps TRBD2 as D (7 bases). The V end was cut by 0 bases, the J end by 8 bases, with 17 bases between. This CDR3 is built from 16 residues. Per the germline V gene, CDR1 is LGHNA and CDR2 is YSLEER. CDR3 region: CASSQEPRGATHEQFF. CDR3 nucleotide sequence: TGCGCCAGCAGCCAAGAGCCACGGGGGGCTACCCATGAGCAGTTCTTC.

Only one count was recorded for this clone. The chain couples TRBV30 to TRBJ2-5; D not resolved. The germline gives CDR1 GTSNPN, CDR2 SVGIG (reference sequence). Trimming took off 0 bases at V and 1 base at J, with 15 bases between the two ends. The CDR3 covers 16 residues. CDR3 coding DNA: TGTGCCTGGAGTGTAGGTTCGGTTATCGCCCAAGAGACCCAGTACTTC. This sequence encodes CAWSVGSVIAQETQYF.

The chain employs TRBV7-8 and TRBJ2-6; perhaps TRBD1 as D (6 bases). This CDR3 region has 17 residues. Germline V gene data show CDR1 as SGHVS and CDR2 as FQNEAQ. Trimming removed 5 bases from V and 2 bases from J, with 16 bases in between. In DNA, the CDR3 is TGTGCCAGCAGCCCATGGCAGGGGAACGCTGGGGCCAACGTCCTGACTTTC. It encodes CASSPWQGNAGANVLTF.

The V and J genes are TRBV2 and TRBJ2-7; D gene uncertain. The germline V gene encodes CDR1 SNHLY and CDR2 FYNNEI. The CDR3 extends over 13 amino acids. V was trimmed by 7 bases and J by 6 bases, leaving 16 bases between them. This chain's CDR3 is CASKQAPMGEQYF. The CDR3 nucleotides read TGTGCCAGCAAGCAGGCACCGATGGGCGAGCAGTACTTC.

This rearrangement joins TRBV6-1 to TRBJ2-5; D call uncertain. From germline, CDR1 is MNHNS and CDR2 SASEGT. The CDR3 is 13 amino acids. V was clipped by 6 bases and J by 5 bases, with 13 bases between them. The CDR3 region is CASSRRRVETQYF. In nucleotides, the CDR3 is TGTGCCAGCAGCCGGCGTCGTGTGGAGACCCAGTACTTC.

This chain links TRBV2 with TRBJ2-5, with D possibly called TRBD1 or TRBD2 (5 bases each). V lost 6 bases to trimming and J lost 5 bases, with 13 bases between them. This CDR3 region has 13 residues. Germline CDR1 and CDR2: SNHLY and FYNNEI. The CDR3 is CASRVQGRETQYF. In DNA form, the CDR3 reads TGTGCCAGCAGAGTCCAGGGACGCGAGACCCAGTACTTC.

This sequence joins TRBV5-4 and TRBJ2-3, with D possibly TRBD2 on 6 matching bases. The V gene lost 0 bases and the J gene lost 1 base, with 6 bases spanning the gap. Germline CDR1 is SGHNT and CDR2 is YYREEE (reference sequence). This CDR3 comprises 14 residues. CDR3 loop: CASSLAGGTDTQYF. In DNA, the CDR3 is TGTGCCAGCAGCTTGGCGGGGGGCACAGATACGCAGTATTTT.

This clone was counted only a few times. This chain connects TRBV6-5 to TRBJ1-2; D remains ambiguous. Deletions cut 0 bases from V and 4 bases from J, with 6 bases between. Germline CDR1 MNHEY, CDR2 SVGAGI. This CDR3 is 13 amino acids long. This CDR3 is CASSYSDGYGYTF. The CDR3, as DNA: TGTGCCAGCAGTTACTCCGACGGCTATGGCTACACCTTC.

The chain is built from TRBV19 and TRBJ2-7, with 12 bases fitting TRBD1. Per germline, CDR1 LNHDA and CDR2 SQIVND (reference sequence). The CDR3 loop spans 14 amino acids. V trimming: 5 bases; J trimming: 5 bases; junction bases outside the gene matches: 4. CDR3 amino acids: CASSLGTGGDEQYF. The CDR3, as DNA: TGTGCCAGTAGTCTAGGGACAGGGGGCGACGAGCAGTACTTC.

V is TRBV7-3 and J is TRBJ2-5; 14 nucleotides match TRBD2. The germline CDR1 and CDR2 sequences are SGHTA and FQGTGA. The trim removed 5 bases at V and 5 bases at J, leaving 4 bases unmatched. This CDR3 has 15 residues. DNA of the CDR3: TGTGCCAGCAGCCTGACTAGCGGGAGGGGTGAGACCCAGTACTTC. It codes for CASSLTSGRGETQYF.

CDR3 nucleotide sequence: TGTGCCAGCAGTCCAGGGGATTTGGCAGATACGCAGTATTTT. It yields the protein CASSPGDLADTQYF. V is TRBV28 and J is TRBJ2-3; possibly TRBD1 for D (6 bases). V was cut by 5 bases and J by 4 bases, with 13 bases left in between. The CDR3 length is 14 residues. Germline V gene sequence: CDR1 MDHEN, CDR2 SYDVKM.

The V and J genes are TRBV28 and TRBJ2-7; 10 bases are a match to TRBD2. Germline assignment: CDR1 MDHEN and CDR2 SYDVKM. Germline trimming cut 5 bases from V and 1 base from J; bases unmatched to any gene: 11. The CDR3 loop spans 17 amino acids. CDR3 region: CASSPRFSGRVSYEQYF. The CDR3 region has the DNA TGTGCCAGCAGTCCGAGGTTCAGCGGGAGGGTTTCCTACGAGCAGTACTTC.

V is TRBV27 and J is TRBJ2-5; maybe TRBD2 (5 bases). CDR3 size: 15 residues. The germline V gene encodes CDR1 MNHEY and CDR2 SMNVEV (reference sequence). Trimming left V 4 bases short and J 0 bases short, with 12 bases between. The CDR3 loop is CASSSEPGDQETQYF. CDR3 coding DNA: TGTGCCAGCAGTTCAGAGCCCGGGGACCAAGAGACCCAGTACTTC.

The V gene is TRBV6-1, the J gene TRBJ1-2; no reliable D call. The CDR3 extends over 14 amino acids. V was cut by 3 bases and J by 4 bases, with 12 bases left in between. Germline-derived CDR1 and CDR2 are MNHNS and SASEGT. This chain's CDR3 is CASSEEGDPYGYTF. CDR3 coding DNA: TGTGCCAGCAGTGAGGAAGGTGATCCCTATGGCTACACCTTC.

The chain has TRBV6-5 and TRBJ2-7; D unclear. CDR1 is MNHEY, CDR2 SVGAGI, per germline. Trimming left V 5 bases short and J 1 base short, with 9 bases between. The CDR3 loop spans 13 amino acids. CDR3 in amino acids: CASSPPASYEQYF. CDR3 DNA sequence: TGTGCCAGCAGTCCACCTGCGTCCTACGAGCAGTACTTC.

The chain recombines TRBV10-3 with TRBJ1-4; D gene uncertain. This CDR3 is 15 amino acids long. CDR1 ENHRY and CDR2 SYGVKD come from the germline V gene. V shed 6 bases and J shed 8 bases, with 19 bases lying between them. This chain's CDR3 is CAISQEATTREKLFF. CDR3 nucleotide sequence: TGTGCCATCAGCCAGGAGGCCACTACGCGCGAAAAACTGTTTTTT.

The chain links TRBV6-6 to TRBJ2-1; D is uncertain. Trimming took off 5 bases at V and 5 bases at J, with 16 bases between the two ends. The germline V gene encodes CDR1 MNHNY and CDR2 SVGAGI (reference sequence). There are 15 residues in the CDR3. DNA for the CDR3: TGTGCCAGCAGTCAACTCGGGCCTTCCCACAATGAGCAGTTCTTC. Its protein is CASSQLGPSHNEQFF.

The chain recombines TRBV6-5 with TRBJ1-3; no reliable D call. The V end lost 8 bases, the J end lost 4 bases, and 12 bases lay between the germline ends. The germline CDR1 and CDR2 sequences are MNHEY and SVGAGI. The CDR3 contains 13 residues. This chain's CDR3 is CASRGSRGNTIYF. The CDR3 region has the DNA TGTGCCAGCCGAGGATCGAGGGGAAACACCATATATTTT.

The chain recombines TRBV4-2 with TRBJ2-4; D might be TRBD2 (5 bases). The CDR3 is 15 residues long. V lost 1 base, J lost 4 bases, and 11 bases lay in between. Germline CDR1 and CDR2: LGHNA and YNFKEQ. CDR3 sequence (DNA): TGTGCCAGCAGCCAAGTCGCCGGGGATAAAAACATTCAGTACTTC. It translates to CASSQVAGDKNIQYF.

The chain employs TRBV6-5 and TRBJ2-7; D gene uncertain. V shed 2 bases and J shed 3 bases, with 8 bases lying between them. The CDR3 is made up of 13 amino acids. Per the germline V gene, CDR1 is MNHEY and CDR2 is SVGAGI. CDR3 nucleotides: TGTGCCAGCAGTTACAGTCTATACTACGAGCAGTACTTC. As protein: CASSYSLYYEQYF.

V gene TRBV11-1 combines with J gene TRBJ2-7; 7 positions agree with TRBD1. The V and J ends lost 4 bases and 2 bases, in that order; junction bases with no gene match: 8. In germline, CDR1 is SGHAT, CDR2 FQDESV (reference sequence). This CDR3 has 15 amino acids. In DNA, the CDR3 is TGTGCCAGCAGCTCGCCAGGACAGGATCCCTACGAGCAGTACTTC. This codes for CASSSPGQDPYEQYF.

The CDR3 DNA follows: TGTGCCAGCAGTTTCCCCCCCGGACAGGGCAATCAGCCCCAGCATTTT. Translating it yields CASSFPPGQGNQPQHF. The chain combines TRBV7-2 with TRBJ1-5, with 7 bases that match TRBD1. The CDR3 contains 16 residues. Germline assignment: CDR1 SGHTA and CDR2 FQGNSA. Trimming cost V 6 bases and J 2 bases; bases outside gene matches: 10.

The chain joins TRBV6-1 to TRBJ2-3; D unresolved. Between the trimmed V and J ends, which lost 2 bases and 2 bases, there was a span of 11 bases. Germline values: CDR1 MNHNS, CDR2 SASEGT. CDR3 size: 15 residues. The CDR3 sequence is CASSESPQHTDTQYF. The CDR3 DNA reads TGTGCCAGCAGTGAATCACCCCAACACACAGATACGCAGTATTTT.

This chain joins TRBV11-2 and TRBJ1-1; D remains ambiguous. This CDR3 is 16 amino acids long. The V end lost 0 bases, the J end lost 1 base, and 12 bases lay between the germline ends. The germline gives CDR1 SGHAT, CDR2 FQNNGV. The CDR3 DNA follows: TGTGCCAGCAGCTTAGATCAGAGCATCAAGAACACTGAAGCTTTCTTT. Translation gives CASSLDQSIKNTEAFF.

Here the CDR3 DNA reads TGCAGCGTTCGACAGGGGGGCGCAGATACGCAGTATTTT. This sequence encodes CSVRQGGADTQYF. The chain combines TRBV29-1 with TRBJ2-3, with TRBD1 identical over 9 bases. CDR1 and CDR2 from the germline V gene are SQVTM and ANQGSEA. With 5 bases clipped from V and 4 bases from J, the junction kept 4 bases outside the gene matches. The CDR3 covers 13 residues.

The rearrangement links TRBV6-6 to TRBJ2-7; 9 bases align to TRBD2. Germline V lookup: CDR1 MNHNY, CDR2 SVGAGI (reference sequence). V lost 4 bases, J lost 4 bases, and 11 bases stayed unmatched. This CDR3 has 16 residues. The CDR3 nucleotides are TGTGCCAGCAGTTGGGATAGCGGGAGCGGGTGGTACGAGCAGTACTTC. Amino acids: CASSWDSGSGWYEQYF.

The CDR3 DNA reads as TGCGCCAGCAGCCAGGGGACTTTGAACACTGAAGCTTTCTTT. Amino acid sequence: CASSQGTLNTEAFF. The V call is TRBV4-3, the J call TRBJ1-1; D is perhaps TRBD1 (5 bases). The CDR3 is made up of 14 amino acids. V was pared by 3 bases and J by 0 bases, with 8 bases between. Germline CDR1 and CDR2: LGHNA and YSLEER.

The V call is TRBV19, the J call TRBJ2-5; D is ambiguous. Germline V gene sequence: CDR1 LNHDA, CDR2 SQIVND (reference sequence). CDR3 size: 11 residues. The V end lost 6 bases, the J end lost 5 bases, and 7 bases lay between the germline ends. The CDR3 region is CASRSGETQYF. CDR3 coding DNA: TGTGCCAGTAGATCCGGGGAGACCCAGTACTTC.

The rearrangement joins TRBV29-1 to TRBJ1-5, with a tentative D call TRBD1 (5 bases). CDR3 size: 12 residues. Germline-derived CDR1 and CDR2 are SQVTM and ANQGSEA. Trimming shortened V by 4 bases and J by 7 bases, and 11 bases separated the two germline ends. CDR3 nucleotides: TGCAGCGTTGGTGCAGGGTCCCAGCCCCAGCATTTT. Translating it yields CSVGAGSQPQHF.

V usage is TRBV7-6 and J usage is TRBJ2-3; TRBD2 matches at 12 bases. The trim removed 1 base at V and 3 bases at J, leaving 11 bases unmatched. Germline CDR1 SGHVS, CDR2 FNYEAQ. This CDR3 has 19 residues. CDR3 bases: TGTGCCAGCAGCTTAGAAGCTAGCGGGAGGGCCTTGTTGACAGATACGCAGTATTTT. This gives the protein CASSLEASGRALLTDTQYF. The complete variable domain, with remaining parts taken from reference TRBV7-6 and TRBJ2-3, reads GAGVSQSPRYKVTKRGQDVALRCDPISGHVSLYWYRQALGQGPEFLTYFNYEAQQDKSGLPNDRFSAERPEGSISTLTIQRTEQRDSAMYRCASSLEASGRALLTDTQYFGPGTRLTVL.

This clone was seen just once. The V and J genes are TRBV6-5 and TRBJ1-1, with TRBD1 matching over 7 bases. The CDR3 totals 14 residues. With 2 bases clipped from V and 3 bases from J, the junction kept 3 bases outside the gene matches. Germline CDR1 is MNHEY and CDR2 is SVGAGI. CDR3 coding DNA: TGTGCCAGCAGTTACATAGGGGGCGACACTGAAGCTTTCTTT. This codes for CASSYIGGDTEAFF.